The 19 T cell receptor beta chains in this list originate from one sample, sequenced in a study of shared clonotypes between healthy human individuals. Clones were sequenced by immunoSEQ multiplex PCR, and TCRdb holds only the in-frame ones, with some missing. The sample has 2 million to 2.5 million clones; roughly 95% are singletons. Sequenced: naive CD4+ T cells sorted from blood. This sample's subset: CD45RA+ positively selected. The receptors were gathered from a man aged 18 to 29 in good health.

J is TRBJ1-6 and V is TRBV28; TRBD1 matches at 10 bases. V was clipped by 3 bases and J by 14 bases; unmatched bases: 13. Germline V lookup: CDR1 MDHEN, CDR2 SYDVKM. CDR3 length: 16 residues. CDR3 bases: TGTGCCAGCAGTTTGGGACAGGGGCTGGCTCCCCTAACCCTCCACTTT. Translation gives CASSLGQGLAPLTLHF.

Concerning this clone: Other DNA sequences in the same sample also yield this CDR3. The CDR3 region is CASSEGVNYGYTF. The CDR3 DNA reads TGTGCCAGCAGTGAAGGGGTAAACTATGGCTACACCTTC. The chain carries TRBV6-1 and TRBJ1-2; D is ambiguous. Germline V gene data show CDR1 as MNHNS and CDR2 as SASEGT. The CDR3 is 13 residues long. V lost 1 base and J lost 2, with 5 bases in between.

The chain has TRBV2 and TRBJ1-2; 7 bases line up with TRBD1. V lost 6 bases and J lost 2; bases outside the gene matches: 6. CDR3 length: 14 residues. Germline loops: CDR1 SNHLY, CDR2 FYNNEI. CDR3 nucleotide sequence: TGTGCCAGCAGGGGGCAGGGGGAGAACTATGGCTACACCTTC. Amino acid sequence: CASRGQGENYGYTF.

The chain employs TRBV18 and TRBJ2-4; D is possibly TRBD1 (5 bases). Germline V gene sequence: CDR1 KGHSH, CDR2 LQKENI. V was cut by 3 bases and J by 5 bases, with 11 bases left in between. CDR3 length: 14 residues. Here the CDR3 DNA reads TGTGCCAGCTCACCTGCCCTGGGGCAAAACATTCAGTACTTC. It is translated as CASSPALGQNIQYF.

Details on this clone: The same CDR3 also results from other DNA sequences found in this sample. The rearrangement joins TRBV5-1 to TRBJ2-7, with TRBD2 identical over 12 bases. J was trimmed by 0 bases and V by 3 bases; bases with no gene match: 7. Germline V CDR1 and CDR2: SGHRS, YFSETQ. The CDR3 consists of 17 residues. The CDR3 loop reads CASSSGTSGRSSYEQYF. CDR3 in DNA: TGCGCCAGCAGCTCTGGGACTAGCGGGCGTTCCTCCTACGAGCAGTACTTC.

The chain combines TRBV10-1 with TRBJ1-1, with 9 bases lining up with TRBD1. Germline CDR1 WNHNN, CDR2 SYGVQD (reference sequence). The CDR3 extends over 12 amino acids. V lost 5 bases and J lost 11; bases outside the gene matches: 6. The CDR3 sequence is CASSPGQGWAFF. Here the CDR3 DNA reads TGCGCCAGCAGTCCGGGACAGGGATGGGCTTTCTTT.

The chain joins TRBV30 to TRBJ2-3; 9 bases fit TRBD2. After removal of 2 bases from V and 4 bases from J, the junction contained 10 bases not matched to a gene. This CDR3 region has 16 residues. Per the germline V gene, CDR1 is GTSNPN and CDR2 is SVGIG (reference sequence). CDR3: CAWSISAGGGPDTQYF. The CDR3 DNA is TGTGCCTGGAGTATATCGGCGGGAGGGGGGCCAGATACGCAGTATTTT. The variable domain in full, completed from reference TRBV30 and TRBJ2-3, reads SQTIHQWPATLVQPVGSPLSLECTVEGTSNPNLYWYRQAAGRGLQLLFYSVGIGQISSEVPQNLSASRPQDRQFILSSKKLLLSDSGFYLCAWSISAGGGPDTQYFGPGTRLTVL.

This chain connects TRBV25-1 to TRBJ2-2, with 8 bases that match TRBD1. The V segment lost 2 bases and the J segment 6 bases; nucleotides outside the gene matches: 8. This CDR3 region has 16 residues. Germline V gene data show CDR1 as MGHDK and CDR2 as SYGVNS. In DNA form, the CDR3 reads TGTGCCAGCAGTGAAAGGGAAACAGGGGGTGCCGGGGAGCTGTTTTTT. Residues: CASSERETGGAGELFF.

The DNA of the CDR3 is TGCAGCGTTGTGACTTACTACGAGCAGTACTTC. Translated: CSVVTYYEQYF. This chain connects TRBV29-1 to TRBJ2-7, with D hard to call. This CDR3 has 11 amino acids. The germline V and J ends were trimmed by 4 bases and 3 bases, with 7 bases remaining between them. Germline V gene lookup returns CDR1 SQVTM and CDR2 ANQGSEA.

The chain joins TRBV11-2 to TRBJ1-1; D ambiguous. The CDR3 length is 15 residues. Germline lookup yields CDR1 SGHAT and CDR2 FQNNGV. V shed 5 bases and J shed 1 base, with 14 bases lying between them. The CDR3 DNA follows: TGTGCCAGCAGCGACCGGACCGGGAGGAACACTGAAGCTTTCTTT. It codes for CASSDRTGRNTEAFF.

A word on this clone: The sample has other DNA sequences that encode this CDR3 too. This chain joins TRBV5-1 and TRBJ2-7; 8 bases line up with TRBD2. The CDR3 contains 13 residues. J was trimmed by 6 bases and V by 4 bases; bases with no gene match: 6. Germline CDR1 reads SGHRS; CDR2 reads YFSETQ. The CDR3 nucleotides are TGCGCCAGCAGCCCGGGACTAGTAGGCGAGCAGTACTTC. Its protein is CASSPGLVGEQYF.

The V gene is TRBV6-1, the J gene TRBJ2-4; perhaps D is TRBD1 or TRBD2 (5 bases each). The CDR3 runs 13 residues. Between the trimmed V and J ends, which lost 11 bases and 6 bases, there was a span of 17 bases. The germline CDR1 and CDR2 sequences are MNHNS and SASEGT. CDR3 region: CAPPLGVGNIQYF. In DNA, the CDR3 is TGTGCCCCCCCACTAGGGGTTGGAAACATTCAGTACTTC.

The chain links TRBV19 to TRBJ1-1; weak D call: TRBD1 (5 bases). The V gene lost 5 bases and the J gene lost 0 bases, with 7 bases spanning the gap. The CDR3 is made up of 13 amino acids. Germline assignment: CDR1 LNHDA and CDR2 SQIVND (reference sequence). The DNA for the CDR3 is TGTGCCAGTAGTGGGGACTTGAACACTGAAGCTTTCTTT. This gives the protein CASSGDLNTEAFF.

V and J are TRBV30 and TRBJ1-6; D possibly corresponds to TRBD1 (6 bases). V gave up 5 bases and J gave up 10 bases, with 12 bases separating them. Looked up from germline, CDR1 is GTSNPN and CDR2 is SVGIG (reference sequence). The CDR3 consists of 12 residues. The CDR3 here is CAWGGGGSPLHF. The CDR3 coding sequence is TGTGCCTGGGGAGGGGGAGGATCACCCCTCCACTTT.

V gene TRBV6-1 combines with J gene TRBJ1-5; TRBD1 might be the D (6 bases). The CDR3 contains 12 residues. Germline CDR1 MNHNS, CDR2 SASEGT. The V end lost 10 bases, the J end lost 6 bases, and 13 bases lay between the germline ends. This CDR3 reads CATVEGGQPQHF. CDR3 nucleotides: TGTGCCACCGTGGAGGGGGGTCAGCCCCAGCATTTT.

The rearrangement links TRBV6-5 to TRBJ2-2; 10 nucleotides agree with TRBD2. The CDR3 length is 15 residues. After removal of 6 bases from V and 3 bases from J, the junction contained 4 bases not matched to a gene. Germline assignment: CDR1 MNHEY and CDR2 SVGAGI. CDR3 DNA sequence: TGTGCCAGCAGAGCTAGCGGGGGTCACACCGGGGAGCTGTTTTTT. This translates into CASRASGGHTGELFF.

V is TRBV11-2 and J is TRBJ1-3; D is unresolved. This CDR3 region has 14 residues. CDR1 is SGHAT, CDR2 FQNNGV, per germline. V lost 1 base and J lost 1, with 5 bases in between. CDR3 sequence (DNA): TGTGCCAGCAGCTTAGGGAAATCTGGAAACACCATATATTTT. This gives the protein CASSLGKSGNTIYF.

This clone was picked up one time. V gene TRBV18 combines with J gene TRBJ2-7; the D call may be TRBD1 or TRBD2 (5 bases each). The CDR3 is 16 residues long. CDR1 and CDR2 from the germline V gene are KGHSH and LQKENI. V lost 0 bases and J 2 bases, leaving 14 bases between the germline ends. This CDR3 is CASSPPSGTVTYEQYF. The CDR3 coding sequence is TGTGCCAGCTCACCACCGTCGGGGACGGTAACCTACGAGCAGTACTTC.

The chain couples TRBV18 to TRBJ2-3; TRBD1 might be the D (6 bases). Trimming removed 5 bases from V and 3 bases from J, with 9 bases in between. Germline values: CDR1 KGHSH, CDR2 LQKENI. This CDR3 has 13 amino acids. The CDR3: CASSSDRTDTQYF. The CDR3 DNA reads as TGTGCCAGCTCATCGGACAGAACAGATACGCAGTATTTT.